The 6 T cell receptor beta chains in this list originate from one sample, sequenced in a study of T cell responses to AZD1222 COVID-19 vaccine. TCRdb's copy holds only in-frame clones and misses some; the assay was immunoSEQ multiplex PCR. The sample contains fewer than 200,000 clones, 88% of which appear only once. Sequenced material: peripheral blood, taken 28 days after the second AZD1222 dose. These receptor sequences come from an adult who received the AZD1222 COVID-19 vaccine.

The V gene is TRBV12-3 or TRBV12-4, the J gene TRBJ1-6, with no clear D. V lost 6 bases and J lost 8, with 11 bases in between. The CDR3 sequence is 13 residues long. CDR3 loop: CASRGLGDSPLHF. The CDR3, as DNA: TGTGCCAGCAGAGGCCTCGGGGATTCACCCCTCCACTTT.

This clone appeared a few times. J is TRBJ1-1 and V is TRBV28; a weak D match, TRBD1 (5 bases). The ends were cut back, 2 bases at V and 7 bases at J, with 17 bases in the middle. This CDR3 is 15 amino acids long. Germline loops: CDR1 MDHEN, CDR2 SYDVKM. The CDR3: CASSLPLGGAGEAFF. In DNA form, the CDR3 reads TGTGCCAGCAGTTTACCCCTCGGAGGGGCGGGTGAAGCTTTCTTT.

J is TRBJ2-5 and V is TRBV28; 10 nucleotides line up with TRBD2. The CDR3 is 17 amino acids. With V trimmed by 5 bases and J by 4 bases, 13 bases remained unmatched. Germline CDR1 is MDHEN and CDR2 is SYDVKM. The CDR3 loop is CASSGWGLAGVGETQYF. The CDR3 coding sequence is TGTGCCAGCAGTGGGTGGGGGCTAGCGGGAGTCGGAGAGACCCAGTACTTC.

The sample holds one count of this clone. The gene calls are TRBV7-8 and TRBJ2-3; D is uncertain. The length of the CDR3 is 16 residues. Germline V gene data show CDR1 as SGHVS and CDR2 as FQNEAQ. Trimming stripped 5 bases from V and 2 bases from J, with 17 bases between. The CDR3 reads CASSRTGEVVTDTQYF. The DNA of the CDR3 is TGTGCCAGCAGCCGGACGGGTGAGGTCGTCACAGATACGCAGTATTTT.

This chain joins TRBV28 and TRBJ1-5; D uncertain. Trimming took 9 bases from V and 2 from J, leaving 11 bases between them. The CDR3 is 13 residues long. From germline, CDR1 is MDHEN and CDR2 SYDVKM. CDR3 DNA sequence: TGTGCCAGTGGCGTGCCTGGCAATCAGCCCCAGCATTTT. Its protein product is CASGVPGNQPQHF.

The CDR3 coding sequence is TGTGCCAGCAGCCAATACAAATGGACTGCCAGCGAGCAGTACTTC. Its protein product is CASSQYKWTASEQYF. This chain joins TRBV3-1 (or the pseudogene TRBV3-2) and TRBJ2-7; D possibly corresponds to TRBD2 (5 bases). The CDR3 sequence is 15 residues long. CDR1 is LGHDT and CDR2 is YNNKEL in the germline V gene (reference sequence). Trimming removed 2 bases at V and 6 bases at J, with 17 bases between.